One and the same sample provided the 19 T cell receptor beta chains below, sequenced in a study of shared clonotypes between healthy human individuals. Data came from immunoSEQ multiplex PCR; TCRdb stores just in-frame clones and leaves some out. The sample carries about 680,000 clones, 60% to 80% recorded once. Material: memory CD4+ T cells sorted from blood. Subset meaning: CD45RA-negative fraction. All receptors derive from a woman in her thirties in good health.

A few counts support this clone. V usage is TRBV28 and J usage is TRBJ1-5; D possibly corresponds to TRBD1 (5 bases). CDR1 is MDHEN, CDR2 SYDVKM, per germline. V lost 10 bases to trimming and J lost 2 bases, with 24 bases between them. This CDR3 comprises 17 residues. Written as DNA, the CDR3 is TGTGCCACCGTCGGGCTACAGGCCCCTTATGGCAATCAGCCCCAGCATTTT. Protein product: CATVGLQAPYGNQPQHF.

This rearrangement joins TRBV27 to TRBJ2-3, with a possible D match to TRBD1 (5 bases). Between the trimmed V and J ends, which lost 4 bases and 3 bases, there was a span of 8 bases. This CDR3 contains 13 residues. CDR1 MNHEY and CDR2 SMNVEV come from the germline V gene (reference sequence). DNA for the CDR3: TGTGCCAGCAGTTACCAGGGAACAGATACGCAGTATTTT. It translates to CASSYQGTDTQYF.

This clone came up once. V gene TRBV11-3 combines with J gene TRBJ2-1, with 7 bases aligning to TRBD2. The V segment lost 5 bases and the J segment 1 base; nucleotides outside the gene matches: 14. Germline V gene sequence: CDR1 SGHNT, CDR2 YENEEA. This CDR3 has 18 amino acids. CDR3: CASSPGRGLAESYNEQFF. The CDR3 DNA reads TGTGCCAGCAGCCCAGGGAGGGGCCTAGCGGAATCCTACAATGAGCAGTTCTTC.

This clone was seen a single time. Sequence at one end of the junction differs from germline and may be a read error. The CDR3 nucleotides read TGTGCCAGCAGATTAGCGGGAGGCGGGTACAATGAGCAGTTCTTC. Translation gives CASRLAGGGYNEQFF. V and J are TRBV7-2 and TRBJ2-1; 10 bases are shared with TRBD2. CDR1 and CDR2 (germline): SGHTA, FQGNSA. The CDR3 is 15 amino acids.

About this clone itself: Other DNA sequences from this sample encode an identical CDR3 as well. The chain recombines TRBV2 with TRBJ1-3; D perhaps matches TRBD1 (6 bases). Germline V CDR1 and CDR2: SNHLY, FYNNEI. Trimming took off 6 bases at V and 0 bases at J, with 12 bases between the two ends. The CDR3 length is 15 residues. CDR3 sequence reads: CASRGQPSSGNTIYF. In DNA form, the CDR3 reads TGTGCCAGCAGAGGACAGCCAAGCTCTGGAAACACCATATATTTT.

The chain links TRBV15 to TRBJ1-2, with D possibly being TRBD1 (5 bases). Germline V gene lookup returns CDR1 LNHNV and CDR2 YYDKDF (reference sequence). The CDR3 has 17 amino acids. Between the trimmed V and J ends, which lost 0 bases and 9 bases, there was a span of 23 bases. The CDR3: CATSREIVSGTASRYTF. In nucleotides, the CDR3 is TGTGCCACCAGCAGAGAAATCGTTTCCGGGACCGCCAGCCGCTACACCTTC.

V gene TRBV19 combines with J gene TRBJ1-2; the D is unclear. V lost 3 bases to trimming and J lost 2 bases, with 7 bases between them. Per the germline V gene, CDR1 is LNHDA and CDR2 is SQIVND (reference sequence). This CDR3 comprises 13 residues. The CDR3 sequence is CASSILPNYGYTF. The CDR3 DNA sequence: TGTGCCAGTAGTATTTTACCCAACTATGGCTACACCTTC. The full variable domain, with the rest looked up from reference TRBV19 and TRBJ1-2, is DGGITQSPKYLFRKEGQNVTLSCEQNLNHDAMYWYRQDPGQGLRLIYYSQIVNDFQKGDIAEGYSVSREKKESFPLTVTSAQKNPTAFYLCASSILPNYGYTFGSGTRLTVV.

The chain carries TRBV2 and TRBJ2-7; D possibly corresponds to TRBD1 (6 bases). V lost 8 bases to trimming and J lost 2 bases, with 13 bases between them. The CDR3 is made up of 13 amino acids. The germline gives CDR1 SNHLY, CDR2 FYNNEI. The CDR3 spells CASHRQVAYEQYF. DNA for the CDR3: TGTGCCAGCCATCGACAGGTTGCCTACGAGCAGTACTTC.

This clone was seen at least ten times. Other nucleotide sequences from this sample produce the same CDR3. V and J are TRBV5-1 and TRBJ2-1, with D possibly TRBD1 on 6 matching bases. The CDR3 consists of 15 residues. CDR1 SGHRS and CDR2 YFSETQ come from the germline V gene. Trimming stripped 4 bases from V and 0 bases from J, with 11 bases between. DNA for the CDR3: TGCGCCAGCAGCGCGGACAGTAGCTCCTACAATGAGCAGTTCTTC. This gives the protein CASSADSSSYNEQFF.

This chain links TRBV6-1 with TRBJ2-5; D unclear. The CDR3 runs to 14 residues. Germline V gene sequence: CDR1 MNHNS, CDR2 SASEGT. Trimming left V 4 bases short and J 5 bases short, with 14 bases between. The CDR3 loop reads CASSALSSRETQYF. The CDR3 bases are TGTGCCAGCAGTGCCCTATCCAGCCGCGAGACCCAGTACTTC.

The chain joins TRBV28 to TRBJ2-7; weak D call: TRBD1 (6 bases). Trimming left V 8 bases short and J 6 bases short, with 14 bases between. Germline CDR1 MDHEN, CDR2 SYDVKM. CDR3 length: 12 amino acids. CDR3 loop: CASGGQGREQYF. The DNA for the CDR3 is TGTGCCAGCGGTGGTCAGGGGCGCGAGCAGTACTTC. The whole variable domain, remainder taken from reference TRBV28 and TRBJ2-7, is DVKVTQSSRYLVKRTGEKVFLECVQDMDHENMFWYRQDPGLGLRLIYFSYDVKMKEKGDIPEGYSVSREKKERFSLILESASTNQTSMYLCASGGQGREQYFGPGTRLTVT.

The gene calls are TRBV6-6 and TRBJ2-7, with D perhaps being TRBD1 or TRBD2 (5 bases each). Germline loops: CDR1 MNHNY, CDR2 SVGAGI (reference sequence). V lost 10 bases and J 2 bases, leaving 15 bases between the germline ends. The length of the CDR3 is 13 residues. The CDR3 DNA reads TGTGCCACCAATCGAGGGGAGCCCTACGAGCAGTACTTC. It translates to CATNRGEPYEQYF.

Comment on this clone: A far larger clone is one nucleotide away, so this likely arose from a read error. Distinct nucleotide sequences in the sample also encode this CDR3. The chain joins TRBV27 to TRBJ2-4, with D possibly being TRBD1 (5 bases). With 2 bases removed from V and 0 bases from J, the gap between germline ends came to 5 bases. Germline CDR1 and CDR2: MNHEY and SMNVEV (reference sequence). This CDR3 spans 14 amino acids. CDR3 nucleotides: TGTGCCAGCAGTTTAAGGGGAGCCAAAAACATTCAGTACTTC. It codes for CASSLRGAKNIQYF.

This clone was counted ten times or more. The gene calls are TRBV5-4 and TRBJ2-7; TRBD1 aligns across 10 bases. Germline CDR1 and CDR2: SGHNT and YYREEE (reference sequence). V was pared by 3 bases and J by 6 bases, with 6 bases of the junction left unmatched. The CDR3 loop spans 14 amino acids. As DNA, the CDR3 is TGTGCCAGCAGCTCCAAGACAGGGGGCGGCGAGCAGTACTTC. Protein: CASSSKTGGGEQYF. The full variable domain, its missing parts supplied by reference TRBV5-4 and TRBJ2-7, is ETGVTQSPTHLIKTRGQQVTLRCSSQSGHNTVSWYQQALGQGPQFIFQYYREEENGRGNFPPRFSGLQFPNYSSELNVNALELDDSALYLCASSSKTGGGEQYFGPGTRLTVT.

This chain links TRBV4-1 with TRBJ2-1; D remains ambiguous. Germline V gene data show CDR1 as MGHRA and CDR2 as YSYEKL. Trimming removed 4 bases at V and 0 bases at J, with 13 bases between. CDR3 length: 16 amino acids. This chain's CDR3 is CASSPYEQSSYNEQFF. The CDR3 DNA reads TGCGCCAGCAGCCCGTATGAGCAGAGCTCCTACAATGAGCAGTTCTTC.

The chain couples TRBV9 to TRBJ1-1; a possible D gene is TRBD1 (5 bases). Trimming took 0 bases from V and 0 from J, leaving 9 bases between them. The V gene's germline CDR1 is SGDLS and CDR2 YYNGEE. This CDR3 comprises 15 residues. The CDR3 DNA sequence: TGTGCCAGCAGCGTAGGGGGCTGGTTGAACACTGAAGCTTTCTTT. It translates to CASSVGGWLNTEAFF. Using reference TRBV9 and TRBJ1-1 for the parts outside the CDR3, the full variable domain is DSGVTQTPKHLITATGQRVTLRCSPRSGDLSVYWYQQSLDQGLQFLIQYYNGEERAKGNILERFSAQQFPDLHSELNLSSLELGDSALYFCASSVGGWLNTEAFFGQGTRLTVV.

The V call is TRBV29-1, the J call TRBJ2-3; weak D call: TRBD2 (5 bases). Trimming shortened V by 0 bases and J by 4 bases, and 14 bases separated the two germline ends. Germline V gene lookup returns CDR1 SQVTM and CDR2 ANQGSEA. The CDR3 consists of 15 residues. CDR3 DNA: TGCAGCGTTGAAGACGCTTCTGGCGGGCCAGATACGCAGTATTTT. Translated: CSVEDASGGPDTQYF.

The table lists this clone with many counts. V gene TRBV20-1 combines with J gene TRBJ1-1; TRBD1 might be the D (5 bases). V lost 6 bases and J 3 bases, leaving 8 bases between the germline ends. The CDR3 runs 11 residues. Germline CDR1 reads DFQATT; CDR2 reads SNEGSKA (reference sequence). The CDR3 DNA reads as TGCAGTGCATCGGGGCACACTGAAGCTTTCTTT. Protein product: CSASGHTEAFF.

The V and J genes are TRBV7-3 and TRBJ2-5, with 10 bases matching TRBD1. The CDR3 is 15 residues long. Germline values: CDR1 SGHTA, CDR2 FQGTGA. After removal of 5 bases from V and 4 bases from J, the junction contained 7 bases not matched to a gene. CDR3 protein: CASSPGQGSRETQYF. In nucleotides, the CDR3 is TGTGCCAGCAGCCCGGGACAGGGGTCCAGAGAGACCCAGTACTTC.